The 12 T cell receptor beta chains below come from one sample, sequenced in a study of blood T cell repertoires in COVID-19. Measured with immunoSEQ multiplex PCR; TCRdb has only the in-frame clones, and not every one. The table has under 200,000 clones, more than 85% seen once. Sequenced material: PBMCs or T cells enriched from blood (not recorded which). These receptors originate from a woman aged 50 to 60 who had recovered from COVID-19.

The chain couples TRBV15 to TRBJ1-4, with TRBD1 as a possible D gene (5 bases). This CDR3 comprises 17 residues. The germline V gene encodes CDR1 LNHNV and CDR2 YYDKDF (reference sequence). V gave up 2 bases and J gave up 6 bases, with 19 bases separating them. CDR3 DNA: TGTGCCACCAGCAGAATACGTAGAGGAGGGGCGGATGAAAAACTGTTTTTT. The encoded protein is CATSRIRRGGADEKLFF.

The rearrangement uses TRBV14 and TRBJ2-7; 9 positions match TRBD1. Germline assignment: CDR1 SGHDN and CDR2 FVKESK. This CDR3 spans 17 amino acids. The V gene end was trimmed by 1 base and the J gene end by 7 bases; junction bases not matched to a gene: 14. CDR3 sequence: CASSQALRTGVTGEQYF. The DNA of the CDR3 is TGTGCCAGCAGCCAAGCCCTGAGGACAGGGGTGACAGGAGAGCAGTACTTC. Filled out from reference TRBV14 and TRBJ2-7, the complete variable domain reads EAGVTQFPSHSVIEKGQTVTLRCDPISGHDNLYWYRRVMGKEIKFLLHFVKESKQDESGMPNNRFLAERTGGTYSTLKVQPAELEDSGVYFCASSQALRTGVTGEQYFGPGTRLTVT.

This chain connects TRBV7-8 to TRBJ1-2, with 9 bases that match TRBD1. The V and J ends lost 5 bases and 2 bases, in that order; junction bases with no gene match: 6. CDR3 length: 15 residues. Germline assignment: CDR1 SGHVS and CDR2 FQNEAQ. The CDR3: CASSAQGAANYGYTF. The CDR3 region has the DNA TGTGCCAGCAGCGCACAGGGGGCTGCGAACTATGGCTACACCTTC.

The J gene is TRBJ2-1, the V gene TRBV24-1, with TRBD2 as a possible D gene (6 bases). Germline CDR1 KGHDR, CDR2 SFDVKD. The CDR3 covers 20 residues. The V end lost 3 bases, the J end lost 0 bases, and 23 bases lay between the germline ends. The CDR3 spells CATSDDLSGGGSSSYNEQFF. For the CDR3, the DNA is TGTGCCACCAGTGATGACCTTAGCGGAGGAGGGAGTAGCTCCTACAATGAGCAGTTCTTC.

V is TRBV6-5 and J is TRBJ1-5; the match to TRBD1 covers 8 bases. Germline V gene data show CDR1 as MNHEY and CDR2 as SVGAGI. The CDR3 runs to 15 residues. The ends lost 5 bases at V and 3 bases at J; junction bases unmatched: 6. CDR3 protein: CASSRDRGDNQPQHF. DNA for the CDR3: TGTGCCAGCAGTCGTGACAGGGGTGACAATCAGCCCCAGCATTTT.

The V and J genes are TRBV5-1 and TRBJ2-1, with 9 bases that match TRBD2. This CDR3 has 17 amino acids. After removal of 4 bases from V and 4 bases from J, the junction contained 12 bases not matched to a gene. Germline V CDR1 and CDR2: SGHRS, YFSETQ. CDR3 loop: CASSKGTSSPGYNEQFF. CDR3 nucleotide sequence: TGCGCCAGCAGCAAAGGGACTAGCTCTCCCGGGTACAATGAGCAGTTCTTC.

This clone appeared once. The V and J genes are TRBV5-4 and TRBJ1-2, with a possible D match to TRBD1 (5 bases). With 5 bases removed from V and 4 bases from J, the gap between germline ends came to 18 bases. Germline V gives CDR1 SGHNT, CDR2 YYREEE (reference sequence). The CDR3 has 15 residues. In DNA, the CDR3 is TGTGCCAGCAGTCTCGGAGGGACCTCTACCTATGGCTACACCTTC. Its protein product is CASSLGGTSTYGYTF.

The chain joins TRBV18 to TRBJ2-5; 8 bases map to TRBD2. Per the germline V gene, CDR1 is KGHSH and CDR2 is LQKENI. The CDR3 spans 15 residues. After removal of 2 bases from V and 4 bases from J, the junction contained 6 bases not matched to a gene. The CDR3 protein is CASSPVGLGGETQYF. As DNA, the CDR3 is TGTGCCAGCTCACCAGTGGGACTAGGGGGAGAGACCCAGTACTTC.

The chain is built from TRBV18 and TRBJ2-5, with TRBD2 as a possible D gene (5 bases). The CDR3 extends over 15 amino acids. Germline CDR1 is KGHSH and CDR2 is LQKENI. Trimming pared 3 bases from V and 2 bases from J, leaving 13 bases between. CDR3 sequence: CASSPRGAAQETQYF. The CDR3 DNA reads TGTGCCAGCTCACCCCGGGGTGCAGCACAAGAGACCCAGTACTTC.

The V and J genes are TRBV7-9 and TRBJ2-7; tentative D call: TRBD1 (5 bases). Between the trimmed V and J ends, which lost 4 bases and 5 bases, there was a span of 12 bases. Germline CDR1 SEHNR, CDR2 FQNEAQ (reference sequence). The CDR3 spans 13 residues. The CDR3 DNA reads as TGTGCCAGCAGCTACCATGGGGCGAACGAGCAGTACTTC. This codes for CASSYHGANEQYF.

This sequence joins TRBV6-5 and TRBJ2-1; 9 bases map to TRBD1. J was trimmed by 3 bases and V by 7 bases; bases with no gene match: 4. CDR1 and CDR2 from the germline V gene are MNHEY and SVGAGI. The CDR3 runs 14 residues. The chain's CDR3 is CASTRDRVYNEQFF. In DNA form, the CDR3 reads TGTGCCAGCACTCGGGACAGGGTCTACAATGAGCAGTTCTTC.

The sample holds a few counts of this clone. This sequence joins TRBV2 and TRBJ1-5; no clear D gene. Germline CDR1 reads SNHLY; CDR2 reads FYNNEI. The V and J ends lost 2 bases and 2 bases respectively, with 10 bases between them. The CDR3 contains 15 residues. The CDR3 reads CASSEKYAGNQPQHF. The CDR3 nucleotides are TGTGCCAGCAGTGAAAAGTATGCAGGCAATCAGCCCCAGCATTTT.